This T cell receptor (beta chain) was obtained from a study of HIV-infected patients and healthy controls (dated by TCRdb to the mid-2010s). Notes on the research overall: Whether deep TCR repertoire sequencing of small blood samples from HIV patients could capture immune perturbation and reconstitution was tested in the study.

What the authors observed across the whole study: The observed differences in diversity could not be explained by the slight differences in age and sex profiles between the study cohorts. The dynamics of distinct T-cell subpopulations could not be separated, and sequencing depth was restricted, because whole blood was used. Compared with untreated HIV+ repertoires, healthy control repertoires had roughly threefold more distinct CDR3s and a higher Shannon diversity. Most CMV-associated CDR3s became more frequent during therapy, although their change was not significant, whereas HIV-associated CDR3s showed a significant decrease in frequency. Comparisons were complicated by unequal numbers of distinct sequences between patients and controls, and rare events from HIV-infected data were overweighted by size-matching. Both the Jaccard index and the count of highly shared sequences showed that healthy controls shared more CDR3s between individuals than HIV+ patients did. In size-matched repertoire data, the apparent post-therapy recovery of the Gini index in HIV-infected patients was not replicated. Pairing of alpha and beta chains was not determined in the samples. HIV-infected repertoires had significantly higher mean Gini indices than controls, possibly reflecting oligoclonality. Processing included only sixteen HIV-infected individuals, and this was regarded by the authors as a major limit on how widely the findings apply. HLA typing of donors was not performed in the study. MAIT cell alpha-chain CDR3s were found at high frequency in healthy controls but were severely depleted in HIV+ repertoires. Compared with controls, HIV-infected patients showed significantly different mean usage of eight alpha and eight beta V genes.

Here V drops 4 bases and J drops 7 bases, and the junction holds 11 bases not matched to any gene. The germline V gene supplies CDR1 ENHRY and CDR2 SYGVKD. The CDR3 goes from the cysteine to the phenylalanine over 15 residues. Only the CDR3 DNA is retained, 45 bases long and in frame from the first base. Since whole blood was used without any cell fractionation, the repertoire reflected all peripheral T cells in unsorted form. Some ten uninfected healthy donors were sampled as controls, four of whom were sampled twice approximately 3 months apart. For RNA extraction, roughly 2.5 ml of peripheral blood was drawn into Tempus tubes. Residual genomic DNA was removed with the TURBO-DNase kit and globin mRNA was depleted with GLOBINclear. This clonotype was found many times. This clone's antigen is unknown. The sample holds no much larger clone one base away, and base qualities are not on file. 400 to 550 ng RNA was reverse transcribed with SuperScript III using primers against the alpha and beta constant regions. Separate libraries for the alpha and beta chains were generated through chain-specific third strand synthesis that incorporated multiplexing indices. The protocol used a single primer pair to amplify all rearrangements within a chain, which avoided primer bias, and attached molecular barcodes to each cDNA molecule. Purified cDNA was ligated with T4 RNA Ligase 1 onto a 5' RACE adapter bearing a random hexamer and the SP2 sequencing primer site. The authors primed second strand synthesis from the SP2 site with Phusion polymerase and used slow temperature ramps to favor optimal annealing. Joined together, two random hexamer sequences that had both been added before amplification formed the 12-nucleotide barcode of each molecule. P5 and P7 adapter elements plus a second index were added in a short first PCR, which was followed by a 23-cycle amplification PCR with P5s and P7 primers. In total the libraries went through roughly 29 PCR cycles, after which the libraries were quantified on a Qubit, sized on a Bioanalyzer, and diluted to 4 to 5 nM. Sequencing of the normalized libraries was performed on an Illumina MiSeq with 2 x 250 paired-end kits. MinElute columns were the means by which the reverse transcription reactions were cleaned up, and the reactions were eluted into approximately 10 ul Tris-Cl. The adapter ligations were run for around 25 hours at 16 degrees C, and AMPure XP beads at a 1:1 ratio were afterwards used to clean them. On the authors' methods: Demultiplexed FASTQ files were processed with a modified Decombinator by which V, J, insert and barcode information was output. Sequences that shared a barcode but differed from the dominant sequence were treated as errors and discarded, and barcodes were clustered at Levenshtein distance 3 and counted to estimate the original cDNA molecules. Downstream analyses used R packages ineq, vegan, igraph and RCytoscape, with IMGT nomenclature and CDR3 definitions. V gene usage was computed over distinct sequences, each TCR counted once to avoid skew from clonal expansion. Unique CDR3 amino acid sequences within a donor were connected in similarity networks whenever two sequences differed by a single Levenshtein edit. Published HIV-specific CDR3s (around 99 alpha, 550 to 850 beta) and CMV-specific CDR3s (more than twelve alpha, roughly 250 beta) were assembled and queried against the repertoires. Lower sequence numbers were not the cause of the decreased diversity in patients, as random subsampling to size-matched repertoires showed. Through fastp at Q25 and MiXCR, TCRdb rebuilt clones from the public reads, retaining in-frame beta chains. One record per CDR3 amino acid sequence lists the most common genes and DNA. The authors' filters were not applied to this entry. This sample gives 20,000 to 30,000 distinct CDR3 sequences in total; approximately 9% of them show up just once. The ten biggest clones cover 3.5% to 4.5% of the sample.

This receptor was obtained from an adult in good health. Sequencing used blood. The rearranged segments are TRBV10-3 and TRBJ2-7; 9 junctional bases match TRBD1. The nucleotide sequence is given as TGTGCCATCAGTGTTGGGACAGGGCCACGCGGGGAGCAGTACTTC. Its protein reads: CAISVGTGPRGEQYF.